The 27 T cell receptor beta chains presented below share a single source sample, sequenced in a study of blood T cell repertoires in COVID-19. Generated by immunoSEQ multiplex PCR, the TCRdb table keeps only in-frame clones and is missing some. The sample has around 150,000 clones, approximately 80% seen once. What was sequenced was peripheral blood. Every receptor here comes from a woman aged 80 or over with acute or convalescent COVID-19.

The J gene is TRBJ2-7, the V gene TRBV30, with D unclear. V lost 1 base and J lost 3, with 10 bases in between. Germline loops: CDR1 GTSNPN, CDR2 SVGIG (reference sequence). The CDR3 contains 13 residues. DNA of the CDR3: TGTGCCTGGAGTGCGGGTGTCCTCTACGAGCAGTACTTC. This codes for CAWSAGVLYEQYF.

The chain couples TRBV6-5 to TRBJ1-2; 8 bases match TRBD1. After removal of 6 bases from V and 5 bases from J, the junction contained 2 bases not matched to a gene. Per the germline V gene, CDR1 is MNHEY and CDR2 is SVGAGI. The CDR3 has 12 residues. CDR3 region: CASRRTGYGYTF. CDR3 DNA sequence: TGTGCCAGCAGGAGGACAGGGTATGGCTACACCTTC.

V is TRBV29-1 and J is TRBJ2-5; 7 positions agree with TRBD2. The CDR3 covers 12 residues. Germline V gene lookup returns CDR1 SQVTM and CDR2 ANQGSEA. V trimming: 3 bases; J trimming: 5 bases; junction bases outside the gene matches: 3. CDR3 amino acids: CSVDAGRETQYF. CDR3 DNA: TGCAGCGTTGATGCCGGGAGGGAGACCCAGTACTTC. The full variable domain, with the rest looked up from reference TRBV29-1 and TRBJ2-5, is SAVISQKPSRDICQRGTSLTIQCQVDSQVTMMFWYRQQPGQSLTLIATANQGSEATYESGFVIDKFPISRPNLTFSTLTVSNMSPEDSSIYLCSVDAGRETQYFGPGTRLLVL.

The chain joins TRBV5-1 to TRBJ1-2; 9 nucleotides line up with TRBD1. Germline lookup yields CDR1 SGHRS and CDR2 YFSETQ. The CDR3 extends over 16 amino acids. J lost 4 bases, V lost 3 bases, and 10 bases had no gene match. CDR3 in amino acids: CASSSTQGARTYGYTF. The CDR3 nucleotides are TGCGCCAGCAGCTCGACACAGGGGGCGCGTACCTATGGCTACACCTTC.

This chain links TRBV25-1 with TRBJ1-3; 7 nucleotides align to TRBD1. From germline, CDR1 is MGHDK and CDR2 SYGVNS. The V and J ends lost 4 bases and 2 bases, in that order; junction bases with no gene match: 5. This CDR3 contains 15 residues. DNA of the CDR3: TGTGCCAGCAGTGGGAAGACAGGGACTGGAAACACCATATATTTT. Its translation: CASSGKTGTGNTIYF.

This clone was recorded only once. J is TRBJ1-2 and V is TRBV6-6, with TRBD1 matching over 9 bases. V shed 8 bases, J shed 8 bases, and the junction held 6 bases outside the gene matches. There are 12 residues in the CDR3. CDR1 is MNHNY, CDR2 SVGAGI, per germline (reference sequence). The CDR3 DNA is TGTGCCAGCGAGGGACAGGGTTTAGGCTACACCTTC. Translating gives CASEGQGLGYTF.

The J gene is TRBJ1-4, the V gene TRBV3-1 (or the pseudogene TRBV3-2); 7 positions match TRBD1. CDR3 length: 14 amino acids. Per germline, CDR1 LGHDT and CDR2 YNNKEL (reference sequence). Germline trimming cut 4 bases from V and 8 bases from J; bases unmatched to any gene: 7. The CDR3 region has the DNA TGTGCCAGCAGCCCCGACAGGGATTTCGAAAAACTGTTTTTT. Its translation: CASSPDRDFEKLFF.

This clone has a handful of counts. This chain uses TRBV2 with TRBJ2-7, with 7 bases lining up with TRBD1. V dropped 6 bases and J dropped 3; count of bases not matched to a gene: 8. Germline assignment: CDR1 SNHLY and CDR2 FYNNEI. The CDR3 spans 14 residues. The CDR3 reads CASRNDRAGYEQYF. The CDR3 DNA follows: TGTGCCAGCAGGAACGACAGGGCGGGCTACGAGCAGTACTTC.

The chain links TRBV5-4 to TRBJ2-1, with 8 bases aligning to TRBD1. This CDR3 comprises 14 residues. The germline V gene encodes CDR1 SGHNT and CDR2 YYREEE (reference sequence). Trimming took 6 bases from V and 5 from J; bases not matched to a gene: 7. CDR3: CASKSGQGNNEQFF. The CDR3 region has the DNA TGTGCCAGCAAGTCAGGACAGGGCAACAATGAGCAGTTCTTC.

CDR3 DNA sequence: TGTGCCAGCAGCTCCGGGGTCGAAAGGACCCAGTACTTC. Its translation is CASSSGVERTQYF. The gene calls are TRBV5-5 and TRBJ2-5; TRBD2 might be the D (5 bases). V was cut by 3 bases and J by 7 bases, with 13 bases left in between. Germline V gene sequence: CDR1 SGHKS, CDR2 YYEKEE (reference sequence). This CDR3 contains 13 residues.

CDR3 DNA sequence: TGTGCCAGCAGCCACCCACGAACAGGGAGTAATGAAAAACTGTTTTTT. It yields the protein CASSHPRTGSNEKLFF. V usage is TRBV4-2 and J usage is TRBJ1-4; possibly TRBD1 for D (6 bases). The CDR3 has 16 residues. Germline assignment: CDR1 LGHNA and CDR2 YNFKEQ. V was pared by 3 bases and J by 4 bases, with 15 bases between.

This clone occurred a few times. CDR3: CATSGTGTYEQYF. The DNA for the CDR3 is TGTGCCACCTCCGGGACAGGCACCTACGAGCAGTACTTC. V gene TRBV10-3 combines with J gene TRBJ2-7, with 8 bases aligning to TRBD1. The V and J ends lost 10 bases and 2 bases, in that order; junction bases with no gene match: 7. This CDR3 is built from 13 residues. Germline assignment: CDR1 ENHRY and CDR2 SYGVKD.

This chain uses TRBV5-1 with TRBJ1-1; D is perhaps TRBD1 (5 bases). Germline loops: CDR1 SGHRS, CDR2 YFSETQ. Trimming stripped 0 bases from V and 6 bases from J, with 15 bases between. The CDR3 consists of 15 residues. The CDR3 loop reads CASSLAGGSGAEAFF. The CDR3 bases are TGCGCCAGCAGCTTGGCTGGGGGGTCGGGCGCTGAAGCTTTCTTT.

Here the CDR3 DNA reads TGTGCCAGCAGTGCCGGGACTAGCGGGAGAGTGAGGACAGATACGCAGTATTTT. It codes for CASSAGTSGRVRTDTQYF. The chain combines TRBV3-1 (or the pseudogene TRBV3-2) with TRBJ2-3; 14 bases map to TRBD2. The CDR3 extends over 18 amino acids. V lost 6 bases and J lost 3; bases outside the gene matches: 11. Germline V lookup: CDR1 LGHDT, CDR2 YNNKEL (reference sequence).

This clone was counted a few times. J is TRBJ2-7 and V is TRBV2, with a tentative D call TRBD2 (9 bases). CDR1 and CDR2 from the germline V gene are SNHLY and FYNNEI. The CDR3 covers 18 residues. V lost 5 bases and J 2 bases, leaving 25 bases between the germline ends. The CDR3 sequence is CASSRDRTVVAGAYEQYF. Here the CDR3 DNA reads TGTGCCAGCAGTAGGGACAGGACGGTAGTAGCGGGAGCCTACGAGCAGTACTTC.

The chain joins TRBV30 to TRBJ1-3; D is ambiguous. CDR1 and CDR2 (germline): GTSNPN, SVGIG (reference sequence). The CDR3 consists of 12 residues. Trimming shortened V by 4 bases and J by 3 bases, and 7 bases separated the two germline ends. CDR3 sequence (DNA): TGTGCCTGGAAGGAGGGTGGAAACACCATATATTTT. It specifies CAWKEGGNTIYF.

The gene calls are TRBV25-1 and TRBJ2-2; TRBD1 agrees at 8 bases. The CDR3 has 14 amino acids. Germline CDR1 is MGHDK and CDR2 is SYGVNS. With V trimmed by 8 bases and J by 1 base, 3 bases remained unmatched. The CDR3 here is CASAGTGNTGELFF. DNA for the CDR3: TGTGCCAGCGCCGGGACAGGGAACACCGGGGAGCTGTTTTTT. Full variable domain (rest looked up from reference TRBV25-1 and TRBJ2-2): EADIYQTPRYLVIGTGKKITLECSQTMGHDKMYWYQQDPGMELHLIHYSYGVNSTEKGDLSSESTVSRIRTEHFPLTLESARPSHTSQYLCASAGTGNTGELFFGEGSRLTVL.

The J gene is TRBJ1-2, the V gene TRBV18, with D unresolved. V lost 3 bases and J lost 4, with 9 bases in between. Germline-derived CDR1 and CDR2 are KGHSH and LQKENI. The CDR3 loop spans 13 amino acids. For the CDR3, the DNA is TGTGCCAGCTCACCCGGAGGGAGCTATGGCTACACCTTC. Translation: CASSPGGSYGYTF.

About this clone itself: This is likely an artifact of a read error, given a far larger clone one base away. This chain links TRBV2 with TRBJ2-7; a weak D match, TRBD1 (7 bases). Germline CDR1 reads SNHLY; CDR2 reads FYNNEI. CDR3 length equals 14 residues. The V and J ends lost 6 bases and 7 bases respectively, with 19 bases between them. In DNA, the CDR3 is TGTGCCAGCAGGGGCGCAGGGGGTCGGGGGGAGCAGTACTTC. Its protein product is CASRGAGGRGEQYF.

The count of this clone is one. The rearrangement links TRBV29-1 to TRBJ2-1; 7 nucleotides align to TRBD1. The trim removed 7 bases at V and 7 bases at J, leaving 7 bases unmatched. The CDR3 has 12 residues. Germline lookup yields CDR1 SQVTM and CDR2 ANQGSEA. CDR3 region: CSADRDVNEQFF. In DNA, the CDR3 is TGCAGCGCAGACAGGGACGTGAATGAGCAGTTCTTC.

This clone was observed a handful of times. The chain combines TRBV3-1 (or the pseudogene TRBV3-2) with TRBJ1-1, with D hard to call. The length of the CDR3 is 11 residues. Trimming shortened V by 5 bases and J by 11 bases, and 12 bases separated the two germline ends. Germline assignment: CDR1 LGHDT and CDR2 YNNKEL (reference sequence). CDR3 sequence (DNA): TGTGCCAGCAGCGCGGCCTCCCGGGCTTTCTTT. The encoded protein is CASSAASRAFF.

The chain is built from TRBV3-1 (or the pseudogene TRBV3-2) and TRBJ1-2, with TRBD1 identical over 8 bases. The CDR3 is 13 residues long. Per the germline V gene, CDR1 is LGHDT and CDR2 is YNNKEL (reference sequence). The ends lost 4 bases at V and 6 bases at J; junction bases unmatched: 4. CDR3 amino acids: CASSRGQGHGYTF. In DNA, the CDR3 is TGTGCCAGCAGCCGAGGACAGGGTCATGGCTACACCTTC.

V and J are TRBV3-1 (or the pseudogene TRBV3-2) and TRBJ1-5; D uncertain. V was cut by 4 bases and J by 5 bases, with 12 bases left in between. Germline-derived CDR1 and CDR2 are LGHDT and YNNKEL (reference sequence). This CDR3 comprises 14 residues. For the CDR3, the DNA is TGTGCCAGCAGCCTCGGAACGCAGGATCAGCCCCAGCATTTT. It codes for CASSLGTQDQPQHF.

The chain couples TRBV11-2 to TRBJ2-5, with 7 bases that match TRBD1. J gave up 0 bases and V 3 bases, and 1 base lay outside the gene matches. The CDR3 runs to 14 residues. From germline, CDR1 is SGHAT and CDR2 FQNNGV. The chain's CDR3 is CASSFGTDQETQYF. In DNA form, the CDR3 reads TGTGCCAGCAGCTTCGGGACAGACCAAGAGACCCAGTACTTC.

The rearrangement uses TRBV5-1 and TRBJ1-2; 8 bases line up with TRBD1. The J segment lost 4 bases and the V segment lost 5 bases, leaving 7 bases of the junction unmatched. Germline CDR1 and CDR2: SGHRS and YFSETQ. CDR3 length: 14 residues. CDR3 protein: CASSTGQGTYGYTF. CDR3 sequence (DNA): TGCGCCAGCAGTACCGGACAGGGAACCTATGGCTACACCTTC.

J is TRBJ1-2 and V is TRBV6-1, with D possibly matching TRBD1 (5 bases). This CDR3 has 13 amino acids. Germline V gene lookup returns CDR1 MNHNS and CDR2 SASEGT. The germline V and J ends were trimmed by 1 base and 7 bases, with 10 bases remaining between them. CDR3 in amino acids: CASSEGAGRGYTF. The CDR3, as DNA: TGTGCCAGCAGTGAAGGGGCAGGGCGTGGCTACACCTTC.

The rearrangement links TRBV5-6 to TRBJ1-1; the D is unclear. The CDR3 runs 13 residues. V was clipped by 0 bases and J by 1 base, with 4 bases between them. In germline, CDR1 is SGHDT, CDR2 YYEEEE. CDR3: CASSLVWNTEAFF. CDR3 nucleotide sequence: TGTGCCAGCAGCTTGGTCTGGAACACTGAAGCTTTCTTT.